This TCR beta chain is drawn from a study of CD8+ T cells in alopecia areata. cDNA reverse transcribed from extracted RNA served as the sequencing template. TCRdb's table, derived via immunoSEQ multiplex PCR, lists solely in-frame clones and lacks some. Of around 300,000 clones listed, 60% are singletons. The treatment was: oral pan-JAK inhibitor, 5-10 mg twice daily. The table lists this clone with a few counts. V lost 4 bases to trimming and J lost 7 bases, with 19 bases between them. The CDR3 totals 15 residues. In germline, CDR1 is SGHDN, CDR2 FVKESK. The clonotype was recovered from a human donor with alopecia areata. The chain couples TRBV14 to TRBJ2-5, with a weak D call TRBD2 (7 bases). The sequenced sample was CD4+ T cells sorted from blood, obtained around week 53, from a patient treated with tofacitinib. CDR3 bases: TGTGCCAGCAGCCCAGCGGGGACACTAAAGGCGACCCAGTACTTC. Translating gives CASSPAGTLKATQYF.